This passage covers 22 T cell receptor beta chains from one sample sequenced in a study of control samples from healthy donors and cancer patients. TCRdb keeps only in-frame clones here, not all; method: immunoSEQ multiplex PCR. The data show 45,000 to 60,000 clones, with over 70% seen just once and around 9.1% held by the top ten. Sequencing was done on a sample of blood. These receptors all stem from a man between 65 and 85 years old in good health.

The V gene is TRBV4-2, the J gene TRBJ2-3; TRBD2 matches at 8 bases. This CDR3 is built from 15 residues. CDR1 is LGHNA and CDR2 is YNFKEQ in the germline V gene. V was pared by 1 base and J by 2 bases, with 2 bases of the junction left unmatched. As DNA, the CDR3 is TGTGCCAGCAGCCAAGGCGGGGGGCCCACAGATACGCAGTATTTT. This translates into CASSQGGGPTDTQYF.

V gene TRBV6-2 or TRBV6-3 combines with J gene TRBJ2-7; a weak D match, TRBD2 (6 bases). Between the trimmed V and J ends, which lost 4 bases and 2 bases, there was a span of 18 bases. CDR3 length equals 16 residues. Germline V CDR1 and CDR2: MNHEY, SVGEGT. The CDR3 reads CASSSPAGTNPYEQYF. Written as DNA, the CDR3 is TGTGCCAGCAGTTCCCCCGCGGGGACCAACCCCTACGAGCAGTACTTC.

The gene calls are TRBV19 and TRBJ1-5; D gene ambiguous. There are 15 residues in the CDR3. The germline CDR1 and CDR2 sequences are LNHDA and SQIVND (reference sequence). V was pared by 7 bases and J by 0 bases, with 13 bases between. CDR3 residues: CASTNPLYSNQPQHF. The CDR3 DNA sequence: TGTGCCAGTACGAATCCCCTCTATAGCAATCAGCCCCAGCATTTT.

This clone has a handful of counts. V and J are TRBV28 and TRBJ1-5; no clear D gene. This CDR3 is 14 amino acids long. Trimming shortened V by 3 bases and J by 7 bases, and 13 bases separated the two germline ends. Germline assignment: CDR1 MDHEN and CDR2 SYDVKM. This CDR3 reads CASSLEGARQPQHF. The CDR3 bases are TGTGCCAGCAGTTTGGAGGGCGCGAGGCAGCCCCAGCATTTT.

V is TRBV24-1 and J is TRBJ2-4, with TRBD2 matching 7 bases. CDR1 is KGHDR and CDR2 is SFDVKD in the germline V gene. V dropped 4 bases and J dropped 1; count of bases not matched to a gene: 0. CDR3 length equals 14 residues. DNA for the CDR3: TGTGCCACCAGTGAGGGGGGGGCCAAAAACATTCAGTACTTC. Protein sequence: CATSEGGAKNIQYF.

The V gene is TRBV3-1 (or the pseudogene TRBV3-2), the J gene TRBJ2-2; D assignment may be TRBD1 or TRBD2 (5 bases each). Deletions cut 0 bases from V and 7 bases from J, with 12 bases between. CDR1 is LGHDT, CDR2 YNNKEL, per germline (reference sequence). The CDR3 has 15 residues. The CDR3 reads CASSQDGGASGELFF. DNA for the CDR3: TGTGCCAGCAGCCAAGATGGGGGAGCTAGCGGGGAGCTGTTTTTT.

This chain connects TRBV5-1 to TRBJ1-1, with D unresolved. CDR1 is SGHRS, CDR2 YFSETQ, per germline. This CDR3 has 15 residues. V lost 3 bases and J lost 0, with 12 bases in between. CDR3 residues: CASSSRADLNTEAFF. The CDR3 nucleotides are TGCGCCAGCAGCTCGAGGGCGGATCTGAACACTGAAGCTTTCTTT.

The rearrangement joins TRBV7-2 to TRBJ1-5; a weak D match, TRBD1 (6 bases). The CDR3 is 15 residues long. Per germline, CDR1 SGHTA and CDR2 FQGNSA. The V end was cut by 1 base, the J end by 4 bases, with 11 bases between. The CDR3 sequence: CASSLVGTQNQPQHF. The DNA of the CDR3 is TGTGCCAGCAGCTTAGTAGGGACACAAAATCAGCCCCAGCATTTT.

The rearrangement uses TRBV6-1 and TRBJ2-3; D gene uncertain. V lost 2 bases, J lost 6 bases, and 18 bases lay in between. Germline CDR1 reads MNHNS; CDR2 reads SASEGT. This CDR3 is 16 amino acids long. The CDR3 region has the DNA TGTGCCAGCAGTGAATTTGGTAGCAGCTTACGGGATACGCAGTATTTT. Amino acids: CASSEFGSSLRDTQYF.

In its sample, this clone was seen a few times. The J gene is TRBJ2-1, the V gene TRBV2; D gene unclear. The CDR3 has 13 amino acids. The V end was cut by 1 base, the J end by 3 bases, with 4 bases between. CDR1 and CDR2 (germline): SNHLY, FYNNEI. CDR3 DNA: TGTGCCAGCAGTGAAGGCGGCTACAATGAGCAGTTCTTC. Protein product: CASSEGGYNEQFF.

V usage is TRBV9 and J usage is TRBJ2-2; TRBD1 might be the D (5 bases). V lost 1 base and J lost 1, with 5 bases in between. The CDR3 spans 14 residues. Germline lookup yields CDR1 SGDLS and CDR2 YYNGEE. The CDR3 DNA reads TGTGCCAGCAGCGTACAGGGGAACACCGGGGAGCTGTTTTTT. It is translated as CASSVQGNTGELFF.

The chain employs TRBV9 and TRBJ2-1, with D uncertain. CDR1 SGDLS and CDR2 YYNGEE come from the germline V gene. This CDR3 has 13 amino acids. Between the trimmed V and J ends, which lost 1 base and 4 bases, there was a span of 6 bases. The CDR3 loop is CASSVSEYNEQFF. The DNA for the CDR3 is TGTGCCAGCAGCGTATCGGAATACAATGAGCAGTTCTTC.

This clone was observed once. The chain joins TRBV7-9 to TRBJ2-7; the match to TRBD2 covers 7 bases. J gave up 6 bases and V 1 base, and 6 bases lay outside the gene matches. This CDR3 comprises 14 residues. The V gene's germline CDR1 is SEHNR and CDR2 FQNEAQ (reference sequence). The CDR3 nucleotides are TGTGCCAGCAGCTTAGGGGGCCGCGGGAGCGAGCAGTACTTC. It codes for CASSLGGRGSEQYF.

This clone was counted a few times. The chain recombines TRBV7-9 with TRBJ2-7; the D is unclear. The CDR3 consists of 11 residues. Trimming removed 5 bases at V and 6 bases at J, with 8 bases between. Germline V gene sequence: CDR1 SEHNR, CDR2 FQNEAQ (reference sequence). CDR3 residues: CASSPGFEQYF. CDR3 coding DNA: TGTGCCAGCAGCCCGGGTTTCGAGCAGTACTTC.

The gene calls are TRBV5-6 and TRBJ2-3; perhaps D is TRBD1 or TRBD2 (6 bases each). Trimming took off 0 bases at V and 3 bases at J, with 14 bases between the two ends. Germline V gene lookup returns CDR1 SGHDT and CDR2 YYEEEE. This CDR3 region has 16 residues. The CDR3 nucleotides read TGTGCCAGCAGCTTGGCACCGGGGGCGCGGACAGATACGCAGTATTTT. It codes for CASSLAPGARTDTQYF.

The chain joins TRBV5-1 to TRBJ2-7, with TRBD2 matching over 7 bases. Germline CDR1 and CDR2: SGHRS and YFSETQ. Trimming took 0 bases from V and 7 from J; bases not matched to a gene: 16. The CDR3 loop spans 17 amino acids. CDR3 in DNA: TGCGCCAGCAGCTTGGCCTTAGCTAGCGGAATTGGTGGAGAGCAGTACTTC. Translation: CASSLALASGIGGEQYF.

The chain joins TRBV2 to TRBJ2-1, with a tentative D call TRBD1 (5 bases). The CDR3 is made up of 14 amino acids. V was cut by 3 bases and J by 3 bases, with 9 bases left in between. In germline, CDR1 is SNHLY, CDR2 FYNNEI. Here the CDR3 DNA reads TGTGCCAGCAGTGAGCAGGGCCTCTACAATGAGCAGTTCTTC. Its protein product is CASSEQGLYNEQFF.

The chain uses TRBV6-5 and TRBJ2-7, with 9 bases that match TRBD1. The J segment lost 4 bases and the V segment lost 4 bases, leaving 8 bases of the junction unmatched. The CDR3 sequence is 15 residues long. Germline-derived CDR1 and CDR2 are MNHEY and SVGAGI. The CDR3 region has the DNA TGTGCCAGCAGTTCCCGACAGGGGGATATGTACGAGCAGTACTTC. It yields the protein CASSSRQGDMYEQYF.

The rearrangement joins TRBV18 to TRBJ1-2, with TRBD1 matching 8 bases. This CDR3 is 13 amino acids long. Per the germline V gene, CDR1 is KGHSH and CDR2 is LQKENI. V lost 5 bases to trimming and J lost 3 bases; unmatched junction nucleotides: 2. The CDR3 bases are TGTGCCAGCTCATCGGGACAGGACTATGGCTACACCTTC. Its protein product is CASSSGQDYGYTF.

This clone was detected only once. V and J are TRBV7-9 and TRBJ1-3, with 7 positions matching TRBD1. Germline values: CDR1 SEHNR, CDR2 FQNEAQ (reference sequence). Unmatched junction bases numbered 5, after V lost 1 base and J lost 8 bases. The CDR3 sequence is 14 residues long. This chain's CDR3 is CASSLERTGHTIYF. The CDR3 DNA sequence: TGTGCCAGCAGCTTAGAAAGGACAGGACACACCATATATTTT.

The chain employs TRBV9 and TRBJ2-3; D ambiguous. Germline assignment: CDR1 SGDLS and CDR2 YYNGEE. V shed 0 bases and J shed 0 bases, with 5 bases lying between them. This CDR3 spans 14 amino acids. The CDR3 DNA sequence: TGTGCCAGCAGCGTAGGGGGTAGCACAGATACGCAGTATTTT. Its translation: CASSVGGSTDTQYF.

This chain uses TRBV7-9 with TRBJ2-7; D is unclear. Germline CDR1 reads SEHNR; CDR2 reads FQNEAQ (reference sequence). CDR3 length: 17 residues. V shed 6 bases and J shed 0 bases, with 21 bases lying between them. The chain's CDR3 is CASSSNPGVTSSYEQYF. The CDR3 DNA is TGTGCCAGCAGTTCCAACCCCGGAGTGACAAGCTCCTACGAGCAGTACTTC.